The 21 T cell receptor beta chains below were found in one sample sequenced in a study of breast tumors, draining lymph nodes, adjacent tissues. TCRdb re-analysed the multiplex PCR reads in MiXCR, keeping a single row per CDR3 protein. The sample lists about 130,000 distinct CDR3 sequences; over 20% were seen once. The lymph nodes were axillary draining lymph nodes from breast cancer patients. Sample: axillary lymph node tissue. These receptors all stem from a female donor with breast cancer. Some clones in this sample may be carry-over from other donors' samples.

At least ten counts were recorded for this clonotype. The CDR3 region is CASSEIRTGGLNEQFF. The CDR3 DNA reads TGTGCCAGCAGTGAAATCAGGACAGGGGGCTTGAATGAGCAGTTCTTC. The chain links TRBV2 to TRBJ2-1, with 11 bases identical to TRBD1. The CDR3 length is 16 residues. The germline gives CDR1 SNHLY, CDR2 FYNNEI. Trimming took 2 bases from V and 7 from J; bases not matched to a gene: 7.

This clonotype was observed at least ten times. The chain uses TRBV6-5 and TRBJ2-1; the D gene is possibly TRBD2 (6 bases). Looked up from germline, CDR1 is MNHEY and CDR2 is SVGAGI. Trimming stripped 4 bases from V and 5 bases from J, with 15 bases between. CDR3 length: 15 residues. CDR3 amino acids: CASSWGLRGHNEQFF. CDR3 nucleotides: TGTGCCAGCAGTTGGGGACTCCGAGGCCACAATGAGCAGTTCTTC.

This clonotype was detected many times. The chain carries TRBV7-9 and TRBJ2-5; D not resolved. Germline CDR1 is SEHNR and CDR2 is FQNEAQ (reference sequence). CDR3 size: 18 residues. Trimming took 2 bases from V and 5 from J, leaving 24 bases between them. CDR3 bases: TGTGCCAGCAGCTTATCTCTAACGTGGGATGTAGTACTGGAGACCCAGTACTTC. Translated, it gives CASSLSLTWDVVLETQYF. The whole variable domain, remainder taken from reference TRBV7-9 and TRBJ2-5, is DTGVSQNPRHKITKRGQNVTFRCDPISEHNRLYWYRQTLGQGPEFLTYFQNEAQLEKSRLLSDRFSAERPKGSFSTLEIQRTEQGDSAMYLCASSLSLTWDVVLETQYFGPGTRLLVL.

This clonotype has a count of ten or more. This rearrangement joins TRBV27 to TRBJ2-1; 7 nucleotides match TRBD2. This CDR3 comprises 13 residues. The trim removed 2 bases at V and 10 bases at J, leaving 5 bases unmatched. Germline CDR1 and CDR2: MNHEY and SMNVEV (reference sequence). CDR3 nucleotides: TGTGCCAGCAGTTTAGCGGGAGATTTGGAGCAGTTCTTC. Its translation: CASSLAGDLEQFF.

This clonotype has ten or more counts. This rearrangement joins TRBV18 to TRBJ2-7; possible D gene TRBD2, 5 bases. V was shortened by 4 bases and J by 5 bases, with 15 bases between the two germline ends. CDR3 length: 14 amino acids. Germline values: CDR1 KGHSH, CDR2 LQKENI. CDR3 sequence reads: CASSLTQLENEQYF. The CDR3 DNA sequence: TGTGCCAGCTCACTGACTCAACTAGAAAACGAGCAGTACTTC.

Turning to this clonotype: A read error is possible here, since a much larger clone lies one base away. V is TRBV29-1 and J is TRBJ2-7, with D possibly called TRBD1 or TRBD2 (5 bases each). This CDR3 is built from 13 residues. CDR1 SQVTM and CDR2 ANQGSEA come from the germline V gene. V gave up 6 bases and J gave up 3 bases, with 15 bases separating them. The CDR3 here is CSVGTGEGYEQYF. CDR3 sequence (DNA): TGCAGCGTCGGTACAGGAGAGGGCTACGAGCAGTACTTC.

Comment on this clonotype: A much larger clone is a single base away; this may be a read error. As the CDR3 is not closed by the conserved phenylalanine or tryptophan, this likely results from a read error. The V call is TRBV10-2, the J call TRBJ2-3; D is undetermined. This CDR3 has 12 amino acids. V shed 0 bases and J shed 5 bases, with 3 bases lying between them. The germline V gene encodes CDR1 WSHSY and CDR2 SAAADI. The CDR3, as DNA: TGCGCCAGCAGTGAGTCGGGAGATACGCAGTATCTT. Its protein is CASSESGDTQYL.

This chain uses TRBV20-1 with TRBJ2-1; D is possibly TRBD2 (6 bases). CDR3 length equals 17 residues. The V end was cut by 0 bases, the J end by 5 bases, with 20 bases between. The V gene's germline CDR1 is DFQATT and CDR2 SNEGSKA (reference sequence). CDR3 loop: CSARDAPGSRVDNEQFF. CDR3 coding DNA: TGCAGTGCTAGAGATGCCCCCGGGAGCCGTGTGGACAATGAGCAGTTCTTC.

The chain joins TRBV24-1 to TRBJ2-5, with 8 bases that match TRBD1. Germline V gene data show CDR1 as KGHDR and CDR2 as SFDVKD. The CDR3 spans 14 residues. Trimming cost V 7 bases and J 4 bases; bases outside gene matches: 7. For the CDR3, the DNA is TGTGCCACCAGGGGTGCAGGGGGCCCAGAGACCCAGTACTTC. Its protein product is CATRGAGGPETQYF.

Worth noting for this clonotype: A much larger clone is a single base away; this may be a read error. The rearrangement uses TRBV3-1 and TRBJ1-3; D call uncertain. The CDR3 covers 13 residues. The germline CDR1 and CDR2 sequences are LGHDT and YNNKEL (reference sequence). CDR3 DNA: TGTGCCAGCAGCCAAGATCTGGGAAACACCATATGTTTT. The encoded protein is CASSQDLGNTICF.

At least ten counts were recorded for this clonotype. The CDR3 region has the DNA TGCGCCAGCACCCATCGGGGCCCCCCAGATACGCAGTATTTT. Its translation is CASTHRGPPDTQYF. The J gene is TRBJ2-3, the V gene TRBV5-1, with D perhaps given as TRBD1 or TRBD2 (5 bases each). CDR1 and CDR2 from the germline V gene are SGHRS and YFSETQ. The CDR3 has 14 residues. Trimming pared 6 bases from V and 4 bases from J, leaving 15 bases between.

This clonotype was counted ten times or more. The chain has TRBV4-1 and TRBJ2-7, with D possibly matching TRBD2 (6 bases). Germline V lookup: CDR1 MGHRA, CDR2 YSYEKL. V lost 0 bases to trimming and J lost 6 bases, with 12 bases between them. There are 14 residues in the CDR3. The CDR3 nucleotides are TGCGCCAGCAGCCAAGATGGAGGGGCGGGCGAGCAGTACTTC. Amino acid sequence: CASSQDGGAGEQYF.

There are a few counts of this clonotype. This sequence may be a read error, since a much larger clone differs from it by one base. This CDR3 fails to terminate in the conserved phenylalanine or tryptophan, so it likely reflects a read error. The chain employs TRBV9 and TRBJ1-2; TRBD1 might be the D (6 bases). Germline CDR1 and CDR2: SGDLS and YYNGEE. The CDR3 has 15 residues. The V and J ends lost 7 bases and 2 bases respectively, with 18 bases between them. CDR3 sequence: CASGPRGAPNYGYTL. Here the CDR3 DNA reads TGTGCCAGCGGGCCTCGGGGGGCACCGAACTATGGCTACACCCTC.

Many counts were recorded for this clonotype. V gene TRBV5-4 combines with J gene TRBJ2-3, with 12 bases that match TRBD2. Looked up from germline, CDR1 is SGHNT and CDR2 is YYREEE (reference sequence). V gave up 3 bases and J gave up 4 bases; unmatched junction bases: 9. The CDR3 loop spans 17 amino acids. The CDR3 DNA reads TGTGCCAGCAGCTCATCTACTAGCGGGGGGTGGGCAGATACGCAGTATTTT. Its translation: CASSSSTSGGWADTQYF.

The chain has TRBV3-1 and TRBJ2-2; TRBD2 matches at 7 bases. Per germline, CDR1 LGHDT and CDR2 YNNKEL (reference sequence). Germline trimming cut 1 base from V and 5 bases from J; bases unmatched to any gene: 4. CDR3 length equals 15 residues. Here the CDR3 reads CASSQVGGGTGELFF. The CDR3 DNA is TGTGCCAGCAGCCAAGTCGGGGGAGGGACCGGGGAGCTGTTTTTT.

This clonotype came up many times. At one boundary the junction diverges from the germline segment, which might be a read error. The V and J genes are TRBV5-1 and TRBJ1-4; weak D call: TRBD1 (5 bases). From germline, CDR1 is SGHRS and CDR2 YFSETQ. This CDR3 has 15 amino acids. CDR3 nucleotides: TGCACCAGCAGCTTGGTGGCAGGGTCAAACGAAAAACTGTTTTTT. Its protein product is CTSSLVAGSNEKLFF.

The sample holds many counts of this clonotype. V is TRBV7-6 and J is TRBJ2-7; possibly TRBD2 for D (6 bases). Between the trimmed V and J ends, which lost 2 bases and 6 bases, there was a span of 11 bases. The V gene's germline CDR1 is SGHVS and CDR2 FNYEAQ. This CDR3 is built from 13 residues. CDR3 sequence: CASSLLPEGEQYF. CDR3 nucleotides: TGTGCCAGCAGCTTATTGCCGGAGGGCGAGCAGTACTTC.

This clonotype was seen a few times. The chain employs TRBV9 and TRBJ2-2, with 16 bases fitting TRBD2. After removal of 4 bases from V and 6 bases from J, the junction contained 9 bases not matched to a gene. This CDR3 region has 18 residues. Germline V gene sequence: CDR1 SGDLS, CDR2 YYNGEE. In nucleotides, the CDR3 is TGTGCCAGCAGCTCCACCGGGACTAGCGGGAGGGCCCCCGGGGAGCTGTTTTTT. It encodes CASSSTGTSGRAPGELFF.

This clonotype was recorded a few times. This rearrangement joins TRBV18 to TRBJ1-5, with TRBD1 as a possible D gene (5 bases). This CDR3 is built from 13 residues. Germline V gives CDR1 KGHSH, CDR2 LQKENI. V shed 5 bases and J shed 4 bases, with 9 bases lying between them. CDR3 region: CASSATDNQPQHF. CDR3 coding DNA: TGTGCCAGCTCAGCGACAGATAATCAGCCCCAGCATTTT.

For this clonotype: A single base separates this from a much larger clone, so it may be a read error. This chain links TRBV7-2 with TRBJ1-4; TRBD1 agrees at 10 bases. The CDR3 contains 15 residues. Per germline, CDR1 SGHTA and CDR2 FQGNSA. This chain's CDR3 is CASSLNRDRGEKLSF. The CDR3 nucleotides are TGTGCCAGCAGCTTAAACCGGGACAGGGGTGAAAAACTGTCTTTT.

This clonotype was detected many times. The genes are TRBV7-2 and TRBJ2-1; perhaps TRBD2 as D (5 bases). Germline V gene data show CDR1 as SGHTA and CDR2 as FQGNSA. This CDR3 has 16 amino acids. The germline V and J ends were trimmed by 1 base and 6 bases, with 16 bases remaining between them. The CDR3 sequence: CASSLVGSARLNEQFF. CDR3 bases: TGTGCCAGCAGCTTAGTGGGTAGCGCAAGACTCAATGAGCAGTTCTTC.